This T cell receptor (beta chain) was found in a study of shared clonotypes between healthy human individuals. Study-wide findings and caveats: A few donors showed sharing of about 4.6% of naive CD4 clonotypes.

As to this clone: Its target is unknown.

Germline V gene data show CDR1 as SGHKS and CDR2 as YYEKEE (reference sequence). Trimming shortened V by 0 bases and J by 2 bases, and 12 bases separated the two germline ends. The CDR3 loop spans 17 amino acids. Only in-frame clones appear in the TCRdb table, and some are missing; sequencing was by immunoSEQ multiplex PCR. The data show about 2.4 million clones, over 85% seen once. The chain is built from TRBV5-5 and TRBJ2-6; D uncertain. Material for sequencing was naive CD4+ T cells sorted from blood. Subset indicated: CD45RA+ positively selected. This TCR was recovered from a man aged 18 to 30 in good health. The CDR3 DNA is TGTGCCAGCAGCTTGGCCACAAGGACCCCTGGGGCCAACGTCCTGACTTTC. Amino acids: CASSLATRTPGANVLTF.